The 3 T cell receptor beta chains reported below all come from one sample, sequenced in a study of T cell responses to AZD1222 COVID-19 vaccine. Produced via immunoSEQ multiplex PCR; TCRdb's table is partial and in-frame only. The profile shows 200,000 or so clones, 90% to 95% of them singletons. Sequencing was performed on peripheral blood, taken on day 0 of AZD1222 vaccination. The receptor set was obtained from an adult in good health.

The chain couples TRBV19 to TRBJ1-2, with a possible D match to TRBD1 (6 bases). This CDR3 is built from 15 residues. Between the trimmed V and J ends, which lost 6 bases and 5 bases, there was a span of 19 bases. In germline, CDR1 is LNHDA, CDR2 SQIVND (reference sequence). This CDR3 reads CASRKGDRFGYGYTF. CDR3 bases: TGTGCCAGTAGAAAGGGGGACCGGTTTGGGTATGGCTACACCTTC.

The gene calls are TRBV7-3 and TRBJ2-7; D tentatively reads TRBD1 or TRBD2 (6 bases each). The germline V gene encodes CDR1 SGHTA and CDR2 FQGTGA. V dropped 9 bases and J dropped 0 bases, with 15 bases sitting between them. The CDR3 runs to 14 residues. The CDR3 DNA reads as TGTGCCAGGGGGGGCTCCTTACGCTCCTACGAGCAGTACTTC. Protein product: CARGGSLRSYEQYF.

This clone was recorded once. The chain uses TRBV6-1 and TRBJ1-5, with D unclear. The CDR3 contains 16 residues. The germline V gene encodes CDR1 MNHNS and CDR2 SASEGT. Trimming left V 2 bases short and J 3 bases short, with 14 bases between. CDR3 sequence reads: CASSEKGWGSNQPQHF. The CDR3 DNA follows: TGTGCCAGCAGTGAAAAGGGATGGGGATCCAATCAGCCCCAGCATTTT.